The following is a TCR beta chain sequence with its context. Antigen specificity is unknown. Transcripts of RNA were the source for amplifying TCR beta CDR3 regions. HTBI primers served in a first-round RT-PCR, which a second-round multiplex PCR followed. TCRdb re-analysed the multiplex PCR reads in MiXCR, keeping a single row per CDR3 protein. The repertoire has around 520,000 distinct CDR3 sequences, roughly 39% of them found once; the top ten carry 4% to 5%. This specimen comes from a study of Graves' ophthalmopathy and Graves' hyperthyroidism. General study findings and limits: Clonotypes were expanded in thyroid at above 0.001 frequency, and most also appeared in blood. Forecasting of ophthalmopathy progression by the model achieved about 69% sensitivity and 72.22% specificity.

The diagnostic workup employed clinical symptoms, serum thyroxine, TRAb, thyroid ultrasound and orbital computed tomography. Germline V CDR1 and CDR2: SGHVS, FQNEAQ. The CDR3 consists of 14 residues. Between the trimmed V and J ends, which lost 4 bases and 4 bases, there was a span of 11 bases. Specimen: peripheral blood or thyroid tissue (not recorded which). This chain links TRBV7-8 with TRBJ2-1; D is ambiguous. The clonotype was recovered from an adult man with Graves' hyperthyroidism. Here the CDR3 reads CASSYKMTYNEQFF. CDR3 DNA: TGTGCCAGCAGCTACAAGATGACTTACAATGAGCAGTTCTTC.